This note documents a single T cell receptor (beta chain) sequence. Its target is not known. A read error is possible here, since a much larger clone lies one base away. The entry originates in a study of T cells in Graves' hyperthyroidism and ophthalmopathy. General study points: A model of 13 V-J pairs discriminated ophthalmopathy from stable hyperthyroidism.

There were TCR beta CDR3 regions amplified from RNA transcripts. First-round RT-PCR of the TCR CDR3 relied on the HTBI primer set. TCRdb passed the multiplex PCR reads through MiXCR, listing each CDR3 protein once. In the table there are fewer than 300,000 distinct CDR3 sequences, approximately 16% of which are singletons. CDR3 length: 16 amino acids. The ends lost 4 bases at V and 5 bases at J; junction bases unmatched: 12. CDR1 is SGDLS and CDR2 is YYNGEE in the germline V gene. Participants, patients aged 18 to 65, had newly diagnosed hyperthyroidism with a duration under 2 months. The PBMCs were sourced from fresh peripheral blood (about 10 ml).

Sequences were obtained from blood. The sequence was collected from a woman aged 50 to 65 with Graves' hyperthyroidism that later progressed to Graves' ophthalmopathy. The chain is built from TRBV9 and TRBJ2-7; 10 bases match TRBD1. CDR3: CASSLTPGQGKDEQYF. CDR3 nucleotide sequence: TGTGCCAGCAGCCTAACTCCGGGACAGGGGAAAGACGAGCAGTACTTC.